The rows below give T cell receptor beta chains drawn from one sample of a study of T cells in Graves' hyperthyroidism and ophthalmopathy. TCRdb analysed the multiplex PCR reads with MiXCR anew, one entry per CDR3 protein. The profile shows approximately 330,000 distinct CDR3 sequences, 12% to 15% of them singletons. Sequenced input: blood. The receptors originated from a woman in her thirties or forties with Graves' ophthalmopathy. Each CDR3 is given with its conserved first and last residue. The D gene is left open where the match is weak. Size tells how often a clone was seen (once, few, many) or the class of an expanded clone, and some rows leave it out.

v_gene,abundance,d_gene,j_gene,CDR3aa,CDR3nt
TRBV5-1,few,.,TRBJ1-2,CASRPAGPAAGSYTF,TGCGCCAGCAGACCTGCAGGGCCAGCTGCGGGAAGCTACACCTTC
TRBV3-1,many,.,TRBJ2-3,CASGGFTDTQYF,TGTGCCAGCGGCGGATTCACAGATACGCAGTATTTT
TRBV4-2,.,TRBD2,TRBJ2-5,CASSQDGGGSETQYF,TGTGCCAGCAGCCAAGATGGCGGCGGGAGTGAGACCCAGTACTTC
TRBV6-1,few,.,TRBJ2-7,CATHPTGGKPYEQYF,TGTGCCACCCACCCTACAGGAGGTAAACCCTACGAGCAGTACTTC
TRBV19,once,.,TRBJ1-4,CASSLLRPSGLTNEKLFF,TGTGCCAGTAGTCTCCTCCGTCCCTCCGGGCTCACTAATGAAAAACTGTTTTTT
TRBV3-1,few,TRBD2,TRBJ2-7,CASRRLAGDEQYF,TGTGCCAGCAGACGACTAGCGGGAGACGAGCAGTACTTC
TRBV20-1,few,TRBD1,TRBJ2-7,CSAKIFRGREQYF,TGCAGTGCCAAAATCTTTAGGGGGCGGGAGCAGTACTTC
TRBV28,many,.,TRBJ1-2,CASSDVGNYGYTF,TGTGCCAGCAGCGACGTGGGGAACTATGGCTACACCTTC
TRBV27,many,.,TRBJ2-1,CASSSPLGLFNEQFF,TGTGCCAGCAGTTCCCCCTTAGGACTATTCAATGAGCAGTTCTTC
TRBV20-1,many,TRBD1,TRBJ1-5,CSAIGTGDQPQHF,TGCAGTGCGATAGGGACAGGGGATCAGCCCCAGCATTTT
TRBV7-9,many,TRBD1,TRBJ1-1,CASSPGGGRRNTEAFF,TGTGCCAGCAGCCCAGGGGGGGGCCGGAGGAACACTGAAGCTTTCTTT
TRBV7-8,many,.,TRBJ1-4,CASSPESGQGGEKLFF,TGTGCCAGCAGCCCCGAGTCCGGGCAGGGCGGTGAAAAACTGTTTTTT
TRBV28,many,.,TRBJ2-1,CASSLYGTVNEQFF,TGTGCCAGCAGTTTATACGGGACGGTCAATGAGCAGTTCTTC
TRBV6-2/TRBV6-3,many,.,TRBJ1-1,CASSTRKTRRGDNTEAFF,TGTGCCAGCAGCACCCGCAAAACCCGACGTGGGGATAACACTGAAGCTTTCTTT
TRBV15,few,.,TRBJ2-1,CATSRDIGGFNEQFF,TGTGCCACCAGCAGGGATATAGGAGGGTTTAATGAGCAGTTCTTC
TRBV20-1,.,.,TRBJ1-1,CSARSSKAFF,TGCAGTGCTAGGTCCAGTAAAGCTTTCTTT
TRBV5-6,many,TRBD2,TRBJ2-3,CASRQRGLAGGTDTQYF,TGTGCCAGCAGGCAACGGGGACTAGCGGGGGGCACAGATACGCAGTATTTT
TRBV3-1,many,.,TRBJ2-7,CASSGGVFAYEQYF,TGTGCCAGCAGCGGAGGAGTATTCGCCTACGAGCAGTACTTC
TRBV20-1,.,.,TRBJ2-7,CSAPNGGPSSYEQYF,TGCAGTGCTCCTAACGGAGGCCCTAGCTCCTACGAGCAGTACTTC
TRBV6-1,few,TRBD1,TRBJ2-3,CASSYGQGVTDTQYF,TGTGCCAGCAGTTATGGACAGGGTGTTACAGATACGCAGTATTTT
TRBV7-2,many,TRBD2,TRBJ2-1,CASSLWGERGQYNEQFF,TGTGCCAGCAGCTTATGGGGTGAGCGGGGGCAGTACAATGAGCAGTTCTTC
TRBV19,many,.,TRBJ2-5,CASSTRTAGTQYF,TGTGCCAGTAGTACAAGGACCGCGGGGACCCAGTACTTC
TRBV3-1,few,.,TRBJ1-1,CASSPLVGREVAFF,TGTGCCAGCAGCCCCCTAGTAGGGCGCGAGGTGGCTTTCTTT
TRBV15,many,.,TRBJ2-7,CATSRGQGRSYEQYF,TGTGCCACCAGCAGAGGACAAGGACGTTCCTACGAGCAGTACTTC
TRBV28,many,TRBD2,TRBJ2-7,CASRTSGNREQYF,TGTGCCAGCCGGACTAGCGGGAACCGCGAGCAGTACTTC
TRBV12-3/TRBV12-4,many,.,TRBJ1-1,CASSSMTGGSTEAFF,TGTGCCAGCAGTTCAATGACAGGCGGAAGCACTGAAGCTTTCTTT
TRBV20-1,.,TRBD1,TRBJ2-7,CSASSYRLQGADEQYF,TGCAGTGCTAGCTCGTATCGGTTACAGGGGGCGGACGAGCAGTACTTC
TRBV6-2/TRBV6-3,many,.,TRBJ1-5,CASSYPQDNQPQHF,TGTGCCAGCAGTTATCCTCAGGACAATCAGCCCCAGCATTTT
TRBV3-1,few,.,TRBJ2-2,CASGWNTGELFF,TGTGCCAGCGGGTGGAACACCGGGGAGCTGTTTTTT
TRBV3-1,few,.,TRBJ2-3,CASSPRGWMQYF,TGTGCCAGCAGCCCCCGGGGATGGATGCAGTATTTT
TRBV6-1,many,TRBD1,TRBJ2-3,CASSLNRQGTADTQYF,TGTGCCAGCAGTCTGAACCGACAGGGAACTGCGGATACGCAGTATTTT
TRBV15,many,TRBD2,TRBJ2-3,CATSRDGAGGSSDTQYF,TGTGCCACCAGCAGAGACGGAGCGGGAGGGAGTTCAGATACGCAGTATTTT
TRBV11-3,many,TRBD2,TRBJ2-1,CASSPRRGGSSYNEQFF,TGTGCCAGCAGCCCTCGGCGGGGGGGCAGCTCCTACAATGAGCAGTTCTTC
TRBV7-8,few,.,TRBJ1-1,CASSFERGNTEAFF,TGTGCCAGCAGCTTCGAAAGAGGAAACACTGAAGCTTTCTTT
TRBV27,many,TRBD1,TRBJ1-6,CASSISDRTPLHF,TGTGCCAGCAGTATATCGGACAGGACGCCCCTCCACTTT
TRBV28,many,.,TRBJ2-1,CASSFDRIGEQFF,TGTGCCAGCAGTTTTGATCGGATCGGTGAGCAGTTCTTC
TRBV18,few,.,TRBJ2-1,CASSPGGQPYNEQFF,TGTGCCAGCTCACCAGGCGGACAGCCATACAATGAGCAGTTCTTC